The 12 T cell receptor beta chains below come from one sample, sequenced in a study of T cells in Graves' hyperthyroidism and ophthalmopathy. There were TCR beta CDR3 regions amplified from RNA transcripts. First-round RT-PCR with HTBI primers amplified the TCR CDR3 region. TCRdb re-called the multiplex PCR reads with MiXCR, one entry per CDR3 protein. The data contain roughly 350,000 distinct CDR3 sequences, roughly 14% of them singletons. The source material was blood. These receptor sequences come from a woman aged 25 to 39 with Graves' ophthalmopathy.

This clonotype was recorded at least ten times. V and J are TRBV6-1 and TRBJ1-1; 8 nucleotides align to TRBD1. Trimming at V came to 4 bases and at J to 0 bases, leaving 4 bases not matched to a gene. The CDR3 extends over 15 amino acids. Germline V gene data show CDR1 as MNHNS and CDR2 as SASEGT. Here the CDR3 reads CASSGRQGLNTEAFF. The CDR3 DNA sequence: TGTGCCAGCAGTGGTCGACAGGGGCTGAACACTGAAGCTTTCTTT.

In the case of this clonotype: This may be a read error, as it is one base from a much larger clone. The J gene is TRBJ2-1, the V gene TRBV27; 8 bases align to TRBD1. This CDR3 comprises 14 residues. Trimming removed 2 bases from V and 9 bases from J; junction bases left unmatched: 6. The germline CDR1 and CDR2 sequences are MNHEY and SMNVEV (reference sequence). CDR3 loop: CASSLRQGWSEQFF. CDR3 nucleotides: TGTGCCAGCAGTTTAAGACAGGGGTGGAGTGAGCAGTTCTTC.

This clonotype was seen many times. The CDR3 DNA reads TGTGCCAGCAGTTTATCGTTGAACTCCTATAATTCACCCCTCCACTTT. Protein product: CASSLSLNSYNSPLHF. V gene TRBV27 combines with J gene TRBJ1-6; no reliable D call. Deletions cut 0 bases from V and 0 bases from J, with 6 bases between. Germline lookup yields CDR1 MNHEY and CDR2 SMNVEV (reference sequence). This CDR3 region has 16 residues.

This clonotype was picked up a small number of times. V gene TRBV29-1 combines with J gene TRBJ2-5; 12 bases match TRBD2. The CDR3 consists of 15 residues. After removal of 5 bases from V and 2 bases from J, the junction contained 6 bases not matched to a gene. Germline V gene data show CDR1 as SQVTM and CDR2 as ANQGSEA. The DNA for the CDR3 is TGCAGCGTTAAACTAGCGGGGGGCAGGCAAGAGACCCAGTACTTC. It is translated as CSVKLAGGRQETQYF.

In this sample, this clonotype turned up a few times. This chain uses TRBV7-9 with TRBJ2-7, with TRBD1 identical over 8 bases. J was trimmed by 2 bases and V by 5 bases; bases with no gene match: 26. The V gene's germline CDR1 is SEHNR and CDR2 FQNEAQ (reference sequence). The length of the CDR3 is 21 residues. The CDR3 DNA is TGTGCCAGCAGCCACTTCGGGTTCGTCCCGGGACAGGCAGCGCCGACCTACGAGCAGTACTTC. Amino acid sequence: CASSHFGFVPGQAAPTYEQYF.

V gene TRBV7-3 combines with J gene TRBJ2-3; D might be TRBD2 (6 bases). The CDR3 contains 15 residues. Looked up from germline, CDR1 is SGHTA and CDR2 is FQGTGA. The V end was cut by 3 bases, the J end by 2 bases, with 12 bases between. This CDR3 is CASSLEGMNTDTQYF. In nucleotides, the CDR3 is TGTGCCAGCAGCTTGGAGGGGATGAACACAGATACGCAGTATTTT.

This clonotype was seen many times. V gene TRBV12-3 or TRBV12-4 combines with J gene TRBJ2-3; 15 bases fit TRBD2. The CDR3 length is 19 residues. J was trimmed by 2 bases and V by 4 bases; bases with no gene match: 10. The CDR3 region is CASSSSPGLAGGNTDTQYF. The DNA for the CDR3 is TGTGCCAGCAGTTCCTCTCCGGGACTAGCGGGGGGTAACACAGATACGCAGTATTTT.

Turning to this clonotype: A much more abundant neighbour one base away suggests this may be a read error. J is TRBJ2-2 and V is TRBV10-3; 9 bases are shared with TRBD1. V dropped 5 bases and J dropped 6; count of bases not matched to a gene: 10. The CDR3 runs 16 residues. Germline V lookup: CDR1 ENHRY, CDR2 SYGVKD. The CDR3 region has the DNA TGTGCCATCAGTCCAGGACAGGGGATTAAAGCCGGGGAGCTGTTTTTT. Translation: CAISPGQGIKAGELFF.

At least ten counts were recorded for this clonotype. The gene calls are TRBV6-6 and TRBJ1-5; D gene ambiguous. Germline CDR1 and CDR2: MNHNY and SVGAGI (reference sequence). Between the trimmed V and J ends, which lost 0 bases and 4 bases, there was a span of 10 bases. The CDR3 is 15 amino acids. The CDR3, as DNA: TGTGCCAGCAGTTACTCGACACAGCCAAATCAGCCCCAGCATTTT. Its protein product is CASSYSTQPNQPQHF.

This clonotype was seen repeatedly, ten times or more. V is TRBV7-2 and J is TRBJ2-1; tentatively, D is TRBD2 (6 bases). The germline V gene has CDR1 SGHTA and CDR2 FQGNSA. The germline V and J ends were trimmed by 5 bases and 0 bases, with 8 bases remaining between them. The CDR3 consists of 14 residues. The CDR3 coding sequence is TGTGCCAGCAGCAGGGAGGTCTCCTACAATGAGCAGTTCTTC. Translating gives CASSREVSYNEQFF.

This clonotype was observed many times. The chain couples TRBV5-1 to TRBJ2-5; D call uncertain. The ends were cut back, 2 bases at V and 0 bases at J, with 8 bases in the middle. Germline V gives CDR1 SGHRS, CDR2 YFSETQ. The CDR3 runs to 14 residues. The CDR3 coding sequence is TGCGCCAGCAGCTTAGGACCGTACCAAGAGACCCAGTACTTC. This encodes CASSLGPYQETQYF.

This clonotype has a count of ten or more. This sequence joins TRBV28 and TRBJ2-3, with 7 bases that match TRBD1. Looked up from germline, CDR1 is MDHEN and CDR2 is SYDVKM. The length of the CDR3 is 13 residues. Losses at the gene ends were 9 bases for V and 0 bases for J; bases not matched to a gene: 3. CDR3 amino acids: CASRTGSTDTQYF. The CDR3 nucleotides are TGTGCCAGTAGGACAGGTAGCACAGATACGCAGTATTTT. Complete variable domain (other parts from reference TRBV28 and TRBJ2-3): DVKVTQSSRYLVKRTGEKVFLECVQDMDHENMFWYRQDPGLGLRLIYFSYDVKMKEKGDIPEGYSVSREKKERFSLILESASTNQTSMYLCASRTGSTDTQYFGPGTRLTVL.